This is a list of T cell receptor beta chains from one sample in a study of CXCR3-negative and CXCR3-positive naive CD8 T cells. TCRdb re-called the 5' RACE reads and shows each CDR3 protein once, DNA omitted. This sample's table has some 50,000 distinct CDR3 sequences. Sequences were obtained from naive CXCR3- CD8+ T cells from blood. These receptors all come from a human donor in good health. Some clones in this sample may be carry-over from other donors' samples. The CDR3 runs from the conserved cysteine through the conserved F or W. Clone size is given for some rows only: seen once, a few or many times, or a class if the clone is expanded.

>NA|TRBV4-1|TRBJ1-1|14
CASSTLAGNTEAFF
>NA|TRBV7-8|TRBJ1-1|13
CASIATVNTEAFF
>NA|TRBV7-9|TRBJ2-2|15
CASSGPGAPTGELFF
>NA|TRBV25-1|TRBJ2-7|13
CASSEWNGYEQYF
>NA|TRBV7-9|TRBJ2-7|13
CASSRSGTYEQYF
>NA|TRBV6-4|TRBJ1-6|13
CASSDRDNSPLHF
>NA|TRBV7-9|TRBJ2-7|17
CASSLETRDGSEGEQYF
>NA|TRBV6-5|TRBJ2-6|17
CASTPTGIFSGANVLTF
>NA|TRBV27|TRBJ2-1|13
CASSLGSSVEQFF
>medium-sized|TRBV12-3/TRBV12-4|TRBJ2-5|16
CASSPPLGQGRETQYF
>NA|TRBV6-5|TRBJ2-7|14
CASSPLGPPYEQYF
>NA|TRBV18|TRBJ1-6|15
CASSLGQGRTSPLHF
>NA|TRBV12-3/TRBV12-4|TRBJ2-2|12
CASTDRTGELFF
>NA|TRBV3-1|TRBJ2-1|14
CASSQGAGPNEQFF
>NA|TRBV3-1|TRBJ1-5|15
CASSQDTGFNQPQHF
>NA|TRBV7-9|TRBJ2-7|15
CASSLSSGTIYEQYF
>NA|TRBV7-9|TRBJ1-1|15
CASSPEGITAVQAFF
>NA|TRBV7-9|TRBJ2-7|16
CASSLAEGQLPYEQYF
>NA|TRBV5-1|TRBJ2-1|12
CASGFRDNEQFF
>medium-sized|TRBV5-1|TRBJ2-3|12
CASSSSTDTQYF
>NA|TRBV10-3|TRBJ2-4|13
CAQGARAKNIQYF
>NA|TRBV7-8|TRBJ2-5|16
CASSLRAGSALETQYF
>NA|TRBV5-1|TRBJ2-7|12
CASSLKSWEWYF
>NA|TRBV4-1|TRBJ2-2|15
CASSSGQGLVGELFF
>NA|TRBV28|TRBJ2-3|15
CASSLVGGAPDTQYF
>NA|TRBV21-1|TRBJ2-1|18
CASSTRIGGAGSYNEQFF
>NA|TRBV27|TRBJ1-2|14
CASSFGTPNYGYTF
>NA|TRBV29-1|TRBJ2-3|15
CSATSTGASTDTQYF
>NA|TRBV7-9|TRBJ1-1|14
CASSRDGRNTEAFF
>NA|TRBV28|TRBJ2-1|14
CASNLLGLADEQFF
>NA|TRBV4-3|TRBJ1-1|15
CASSQEKGMNTEAFF
>NA|TRBV7-6|TRBJ2-5|14
CASSLVTAGETQYF
>NA|TRBV20-1|TRBJ2-1|15
CSATIIELSYNEQFF
>medium-sized|TRBV5-1|TRBJ2-1|14
CASSSGGPYNEQFF
>NA|TRBV30|TRBJ2-7|14
CAWSTGTHSYEQYF
>NA|TRBV20-1|TRBJ2-7|16
CSARAVGTRHSYEQYF
>NA|TRBV5-1|TRBJ2-2|17
CASSLEIGLANTGELFF
>NA|TRBV28|TRBJ1-3|14
CASSLIQEGNTIYF
>NA|TRBV15|TRBJ1-2|15
CATSPGAGDHYGYTF
>NA|TRBV6-1|TRBJ2-7|16
CASSEAPGNGAYEQYF
>NA|TRBV28|TRBJ2-7|15
CASSFGRGNSYEQYF
>NA|TRBV29-1|TRBJ1-4|16
CSVEEQGDTTNEKLFF
>NA|TRBV9|TRBJ2-6|15
CASSGGGSGANVLTF
>NA|TRBV19|TRBJ2-1|17
CASSIEGLAGPYNEQFF
>NA|TRBV15|TRBJ2-2|18
CATSREGLEVGYTGELFF
>NA|TRBV7-2|TRBJ2-1|21
CASSLDSYGMSLAGEIDEQFF
>NA|TRBV29-1|TRBJ2-5|13
CSVVADLQETQYF
>NA|TRBV12-3/TRBV12-4|TRBJ1-4|17
CASSLVSWPQSREKLFF
>NA|TRBV4-2|TRBJ2-4|18
CASSQRTGRGGGKNIQYF
>NA|TRBV28|TRBJ1-2|15
CASSPPGGGNYGYTF
>NA|TRBV6-5|TRBJ1-2|16
CASSYSGPGANYGYTF
>medium-sized|TRBV12-3/TRBV12-4|TRBJ2-7|14
CASSWTGDSYEQYF
>NA|TRBV29-1|TRBJ1-4|14
CSVTPRGANEKLFF
>NA|TRBV28|TRBJ1-6|16
CASSPNADSYNSPLHF
>NA|TRBV7-6|TRBJ2-3|11
CATGQADTQYF